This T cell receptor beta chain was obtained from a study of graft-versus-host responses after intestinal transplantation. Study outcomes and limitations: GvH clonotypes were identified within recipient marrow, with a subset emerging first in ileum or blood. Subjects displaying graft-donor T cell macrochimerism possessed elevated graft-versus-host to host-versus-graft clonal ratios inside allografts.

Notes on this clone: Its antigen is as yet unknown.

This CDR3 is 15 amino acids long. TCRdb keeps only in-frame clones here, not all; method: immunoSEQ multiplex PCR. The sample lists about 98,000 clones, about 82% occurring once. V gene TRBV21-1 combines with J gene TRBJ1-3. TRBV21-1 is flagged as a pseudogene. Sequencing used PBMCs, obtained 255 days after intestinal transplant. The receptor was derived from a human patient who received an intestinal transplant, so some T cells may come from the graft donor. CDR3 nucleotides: TGTGCCAGGGGATCGCCTGAAAACTCTGGAAACACCATATATTTT. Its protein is CARGSPENSGNTIYF.